The 19 T cell receptor beta chains reported below all come from one sample, sequenced in a study of OX40 agonist ivuxolimab in advanced cancers. TCRdb's table, derived via immunoSEQ multiplex PCR, lists solely in-frame clones and lacks some. The sample lists fewer than 95,000 clones; under 95% were seen once. Source: CD4+ or CD8+ T cells sorted from blood, taken in a trial of the OX40 agonist ivuxolimab. The source is an adult with an advanced solid tumor such as melanoma, head and neck, liver or kidney cancer.

This chain joins TRBV5-4 and TRBJ2-1; D tentatively reads TRBD1 or TRBD2 (5 bases each). The germline gives CDR1 SGHNT, CDR2 YYREEE (reference sequence). The V and J ends lost 3 bases and 6 bases respectively, with 7 bases between them. The CDR3 runs 12 residues. CDR3 protein: CASSWGTNEQFF. CDR3 DNA: TGTGCCAGCAGCTGGGGGACCAATGAGCAGTTCTTC.

The rearrangement uses TRBV5-6 and TRBJ1-2; D gene uncertain. Germline V CDR1 and CDR2: SGHDT, YYEEEE. CDR3 size: 13 residues. V was trimmed by 2 bases and J by 10 bases, leaving 15 bases between them. CDR3 coding DNA: TGTGCCAGCAGCTTCGGCCAAGCGTTCGACTACACCTTC. Its protein product is CASSFGQAFDYTF.

This chain connects TRBV6-4 to TRBJ1-1, with TRBD1 matching over 7 bases. Germline assignment: CDR1 MRHNA and CDR2 SNTAGT. The CDR3 spans 14 residues. V dropped 7 bases and J dropped 2; count of bases not matched to a gene: 7. CDR3 nucleotides: TGTGCCAGCACAGAGGGACAGTTTAACACTGAAGCTTTCTTT. Translated, it gives CASTEGQFNTEAFF.

V gene TRBV5-1 combines with J gene TRBJ2-7; 9 bases line up with TRBD1. The CDR3 covers 16 residues. Germline V lookup: CDR1 SGHRS, CDR2 YFSETQ. Trimming took 4 bases from V and 2 from J; bases not matched to a gene: 10. This chain's CDR3 is CASSLGAGQGAYEQYF. The CDR3 DNA reads TGCGCCAGCAGCCTGGGTGCGGGACAGGGTGCCTACGAGCAGTACTTC.

This sequence joins TRBV9 and TRBJ1-2; perhaps TRBD1 as D (6 bases). Germline CDR1 reads SGDLS; CDR2 reads YYNGEE. With 0 bases removed from V and 8 bases from J, the gap between germline ends came to 14 bases. There are 14 residues in the CDR3. The CDR3 sequence: CASSVGGGAAGYTF. The CDR3 DNA sequence: TGTGCCAGCAGCGTAGGTGGGGGCGCGGCGGGCTACACCTTC.

The chain couples TRBV5-4 to TRBJ1-1, with 8 positions matching TRBD1. The CDR3 spans 17 residues. The V segment lost 4 bases and the J segment 0 bases; nucleotides outside the gene matches: 11. Germline lookup yields CDR1 SGHNT and CDR2 YYREEE (reference sequence). This CDR3 reads CASSPGQGDYMNTEAFF. The CDR3 nucleotides read TGTGCCAGCAGCCCAGGACAGGGAGATTATATGAACACTGAAGCTTTCTTT.

The chain links TRBV27 to TRBJ1-1; D ambiguous. Per the germline V gene, CDR1 is MNHEY and CDR2 is SMNVEV (reference sequence). The CDR3 runs 13 residues. Trimming shortened V by 2 bases and J by 0 bases, and 4 bases separated the two germline ends. The CDR3: CASSLSMNTEAFF. The CDR3 DNA is TGTGCCAGCAGTTTAAGTATGAACACTGAAGCTTTCTTT.

This rearrangement joins TRBV5-4 to TRBJ2-1; possibly TRBD1 for D (5 bases). Germline lookup yields CDR1 SGHNT and CDR2 YYREEE (reference sequence). The length of the CDR3 is 15 residues. V was shortened by 3 bases and J by 9 bases, with 19 bases between the two germline ends. This CDR3 is CASSSDSVYIGEQFF. CDR3 coding DNA: TGTGCCAGCAGCTCCGACAGTGTGTACATCGGTGAGCAGTTCTTC.

The chain recombines TRBV4-3 with TRBJ1-2; 10 nucleotides match TRBD1. The CDR3 is 15 residues long. With 4 bases clipped from V and 4 bases from J, the junction kept 6 bases outside the gene matches. CDR1 LGHNA and CDR2 YSLEER come from the germline V gene. CDR3 sequence: CASSRGTGDAYGYTF. The CDR3 DNA reads TGCGCCAGCAGCCGAGGGACAGGGGACGCCTATGGCTACACCTTC.

This chain links TRBV5-1 with TRBJ1-3; no definite D call. Germline V gene data show CDR1 as SGHRS and CDR2 as YFSETQ. This CDR3 has 16 residues. Trimming took off 0 bases at V and 1 base at J, with 11 bases between the two ends. The CDR3: CASSLADGESGNTIYF. The CDR3 bases are TGCGCCAGCAGCTTGGCCGACGGTGAATCTGGAAACACCATATATTTT.

The J gene is TRBJ2-5, the V gene TRBV13; a weak D match, TRBD1 (5 bases). Germline-derived CDR1 and CDR2 are PRHDT and FYEKMQ (reference sequence). This CDR3 comprises 15 residues. Trimming took off 5 bases at V and 1 base at J, with 14 bases between the two ends. CDR3 sequence reads: CASSLRRQFQETQYF. DNA of the CDR3: TGTGCCAGCAGCCTCCGACGACAGTTCCAAGAGACCCAGTACTTC. The complete variable domain, with remaining parts taken from reference TRBV13 and TRBJ2-5, reads AAGVIQSPRHLIKEKRETATLKCYPIPRHDTVYWYQQGPGQDPQFLISFYEKMQSDKGSIPDRFSAQQFSDYHSELNMSSLELGDSALYFCASSLRRQFQETQYFGPGTRLLVL.

The J gene is TRBJ2-2, the V gene TRBV29-1; 10 nucleotides line up with TRBD2. Germline trimming cut 7 bases from V and 7 bases from J; bases unmatched to any gene: 12. The CDR3 consists of 15 residues. The germline V gene encodes CDR1 SQVTM and CDR2 ANQGSEA. CDR3 DNA sequence: TGCAGCGCTGGACCTAGCGGGAGTGTTGGCGGGGAGCTGTTTTTT. Translation: CSAGPSGSVGGELFF.

The rearrangement uses TRBV4-3 and TRBJ1-2, with a weak D call TRBD1 (5 bases). V was clipped by 4 bases and J by 6 bases, with 15 bases between them. Germline V CDR1 and CDR2: LGHNA, YSLEER. The CDR3 covers 14 residues. CDR3 loop: CASSRAGTGDGYTF. CDR3 nucleotide sequence: TGCGCCAGCAGCCGGGCAGGGACTGGCGATGGCTACACCTTC.

The genes are TRBV9 and TRBJ2-7; 10 positions match TRBD1. Trimming cost V 0 bases and J 2 bases; bases outside gene matches: 2. Per germline, CDR1 SGDLS and CDR2 YYNGEE. The CDR3 is made up of 15 amino acids. CDR3 loop: CASSVAGTGAYEQYF. The CDR3 DNA is TGTGCCAGCAGCGTAGCCGGGACAGGGGCCTACGAGCAGTACTTC.

This sequence joins TRBV19 and TRBJ2-7; D tentatively fits TRBD1 or TRBD2 (5 bases each). Germline V lookup: CDR1 LNHDA, CDR2 SQIVND (reference sequence). CDR3 length: 15 amino acids. The V end lost 6 bases, the J end lost 0 bases, and 15 bases lay between the germline ends. CDR3 residues: CASRPGPSDSYEQYF. The CDR3 region has the DNA TGTGCCAGTAGGCCGGGACCGAGCGACTCCTACGAGCAGTACTTC.

The V call is TRBV27, the J call TRBJ1-2; tentatively, D is TRBD1 (6 bases). The CDR3 spans 13 residues. Germline V gives CDR1 MNHEY, CDR2 SMNVEV (reference sequence). Trimming removed 2 bases from V and 4 bases from J, with 8 bases in between. For the CDR3, the DNA is TGTGCCAGCAGTTTACAGGGGCCCTATGGCTACACCTTC. It encodes CASSLQGPYGYTF.

The V and J genes are TRBV30 and TRBJ2-4; 7 bases line up with TRBD2. CDR1 and CDR2 (germline): GTSNPN, SVGIG (reference sequence). Trimming cost V 8 bases and J 6 bases; bases outside gene matches: 10. The length of the CDR3 is 13 residues. CDR3 loop: CAPTRSGANIQYF. CDR3 DNA: TGTGCCCCTACGCGGAGCGGGGCAAACATTCAGTACTTC.

The table lists this clone with a few counts. The chain is built from TRBV5-3 and TRBJ1-4; TRBD1 is a possible D gene (6 bases). TRBV5-3 is flagged as an ORF with uncertain function. Trimming cost V 4 bases and J 0 bases, with 16 bases left between them. The CDR3 runs to 17 residues. As DNA, the CDR3 is TGTGCCAGAAGCGTCGCGTACACAGGGCCAACTAATGAAAAACTGTTTTTT. Protein sequence: CARSVAYTGPTNEKLFF.

The chain joins TRBV9 to TRBJ2-7; a weak D match, TRBD1 (5 bases). Trimming shortened V by 10 bases and J by 5 bases, and 25 bases separated the two germline ends. Germline V CDR1 and CDR2: SGDLS, YYNGEE. The length of the CDR3 is 15 residues. CDR3 nucleotides: TGTGCCGGCCCGCGACCAGGGCAGGGCAACCACGAGCAGTACTTC. This translates into CAGPRPGQGNHEQYF.